This record looks at one T cell receptor beta chain sequence and its context. This record comes from a study of PD-L1 blockade in urothelial cancer. Whole-study context: Patients initiated atezolizumab around 2014 at 1,200 mg intravenously every 3 weeks. From 0 to 3 prior chemotherapy regimens had been given to the patients. Blood underwent analysis 3 weeks (second dose) and 6 weeks after treatment began.

TCRdb's copy holds only in-frame clones and misses some; the assay was immunoSEQ multiplex PCR. The sample yields about 79,000 clones, around 85% seen once. The time point denotes: pretreatment peripheral blood. The length of the CDR3 is 17 residues. CDR1 SGHDT and CDR2 YYEEEE come from the germline V gene. The junction had 12 bases not matched to a gene; V was cut back by 4 bases and J by 3 bases. This receptor was identified in a middle-aged man with urothelial cancer. Sequences were derived from PBMCs, sampled around atezolizumab (anti-PD-L1) treatment. This sequence joins TRBV5-6 and TRBJ2-5; 10 bases are a match to TRBD1. Here the CDR3 reads CASSPRDRGWLEETQYF. In DNA, the CDR3 is TGTGCCAGCAGCCCCCGGGACAGGGGATGGTTAGAAGAGACCCAGTACTTC.